The 8 T cell receptor beta chains in this list originate from one sample, sequenced in a study of control samples from healthy donors and cancer patients. TCRdb keeps only in-frame clones here, not all; method: immunoSEQ multiplex PCR. In the table there are under 200,000 clones, around 88% of which are singletons. The source material was blood. The origin of the receptors is a woman aged 25-40 years in good health.

CDR3 nucleotide sequence: TGTGCCAGCAGCACGGGGAGTGAGCAGTTCTTC. It specifies CASSTGSEQFF. V and J are TRBV3-1 (or the pseudogene TRBV3-2) and TRBJ2-1; D possibly corresponds to TRBD2 (5 bases). V was clipped by 5 bases and J by 9 bases, with 8 bases between them. This CDR3 has 11 residues. From germline, CDR1 is LGHDT and CDR2 YNNKEL (reference sequence).

This clone was seen more than once but under ten times. The chain links TRBV3-1 (or the pseudogene TRBV3-2) to TRBJ1-1; D not resolved. This CDR3 has 16 residues. V lost 2 bases to trimming and J lost 1 base, with 14 bases between them. Germline assignment: CDR1 LGHDT and CDR2 YNNKEL (reference sequence). The CDR3 coding sequence is TGTGCCAGCAGCCAATATGGGGTAACGAGGAACACTGAAGCTTTCTTT. It is translated as CASSQYGVTRNTEAFF.

The chain carries TRBV20-1 and TRBJ1-5; TRBD1 agrees at 8 bases. This CDR3 is 15 amino acids long. CDR1 DFQATT and CDR2 SNEGSKA come from the germline V gene (reference sequence). V was clipped by 3 bases and J by 4 bases; unmatched bases: 8. The CDR3 loop reads CSASPPGQGNQPQHF. The CDR3 DNA follows: TGCAGTGCTAGTCCCCCCGGACAGGGAAATCAGCCCCAGCATTTT.

The chain recombines TRBV28 with TRBJ1-2; tentatively, D is TRBD1 (6 bases). The V and J ends lost 3 bases and 9 bases respectively, with 11 bases between them. The CDR3 is 12 residues long. CDR1 is MDHEN and CDR2 is SYDVKM in the germline V gene. As DNA, the CDR3 is TGTGCCAGCAGTTTGAGGGGGAGAAGCTACACCTTC. The encoded protein is CASSLRGRSYTF.

The chain carries TRBV7-2 and TRBJ1-2, with D tentatively TRBD1 (6 bases). This CDR3 has 13 residues. CDR1 SGHTA and CDR2 FQGNSA come from the germline V gene. V was cut by 7 bases and J by 0 bases, with 9 bases left in between. CDR3 in DNA: TGTGCCAGCACGGGGGCAGCTAACTATGGCTACACCTTC. Its translation is CASTGAANYGYTF.

This clone has more than one count but fewer than ten. This chain connects TRBV11-3 to TRBJ2-5; tentative D call: TRBD2 (5 bases). The V end was cut by 5 bases, the J end by 5 bases, with 12 bases between. Germline V CDR1 and CDR2: SGHNT, YENEEA. The CDR3 loop spans 13 amino acids. In DNA, the CDR3 is TGTGCCAGCAGCCAAGGAGGTTTGGAGACCCAGTACTTC. Amino acids: CASSQGGLETQYF.

Details on this clone: The identical CDR3 is also encoded by other nucleotide sequences in the sample. V is TRBV2 and J is TRBJ1-2, with 7 nucleotides matching TRBD1. Germline values: CDR1 SNHLY, CDR2 FYNNEI. The J segment lost 3 bases and the V segment lost 4 bases, leaving 2 bases of the junction unmatched. The CDR3 extends over 13 amino acids. This chain's CDR3 is CASSGDSHYGYTF. The DNA of the CDR3 is TGTGCCAGCAGTGGGGACAGCCACTATGGCTACACCTTC.

CDR3 DNA sequence: TGCGCCAGCAGCTTGGAGGCGGATTCACCCCTCCACTTT. Translated: CASSLEADSPLHF. The J gene is TRBJ1-6, the V gene TRBV5-1, with unresolved D. CDR3 size: 13 residues. Trimming cost V 0 bases and J 8 bases, with 6 bases left between them. The germline V gene encodes CDR1 SGHRS and CDR2 YFSETQ.